The 29 T cell receptor beta chains below were found in one sample sequenced in a study of blood T cell repertoires in COVID-19 (TCRdb year 2020). The protocol used for the library was the immunoSEQ multiplex PCR assay. TCRdb holds this immuneACCESS table with in-frame rearrangements only. Some clones are missing; in checked studies, unresolved V genes explain under half, and the rest has no known cause. The sample data list some 64,000 clones, and approximately 88% of these were observed just once. The ten biggest clones cover about 3.4% of the sample. Sequencing used peripheral blood. The receptors come from a man in his fifties with active COVID-19.

The rearrangement uses TRBV18 and TRBJ1-1, with D maybe TRBD1 (5 bases). The CDR3 spans 16 residues. Between the trimmed V and J ends, which lost 5 bases and 2 bases, there was a span of 18 bases. Germline CDR1 KGHSH, CDR2 LQKENI. The CDR3 DNA reads TGTGCCAGCTCATCCCCTAGGCGGGGGACTAACACTGAAGCTTTCTTT. Encoded protein: CASSSPRRGTNTEAFF.

The chain links TRBV7-9 to TRBJ1-6, with D hard to call. Germline values: CDR1 SEHNR, CDR2 FQNEAQ (reference sequence). This CDR3 spans 15 amino acids. V lost 5 bases, J lost 7 bases, and 15 bases lay in between. The CDR3 region has the DNA TGTGCCAGCAGCCCCATGGGAGAGCAAAATTCACCCCTCCACTTT. Protein product: CASSPMGEQNSPLHF.

The chain uses TRBV15 and TRBJ2-4; D might be TRBD1 (6 bases). The V gene's germline CDR1 is LNHNV and CDR2 YYDKDF (reference sequence). This CDR3 contains 14 residues. V was shortened by 7 bases and J by 0 bases, with 10 bases between the two germline ends. The chain's CDR3 is CATNLGAAKNIQYF. CDR3 DNA sequence: TGTGCCACCAATCTGGGGGCAGCCAAAAACATTCAGTACTTC.

The chain couples TRBV6-5 to TRBJ2-5, with a weak D call TRBD2 (5 bases). Germline V gene data show CDR1 as MNHEY and CDR2 as SVGAGI. V lost 0 bases and J 5 bases, leaving 10 bases between the germline ends. CDR3 length: 14 amino acids. The CDR3: CASSYSTGWETQYF. The CDR3 nucleotides read TGTGCCAGCAGTTACTCGACGGGGTGGGAGACCCAGTACTTC.

The chain employs TRBV12-3 or TRBV12-4 and TRBJ1-1, with a tentative D call TRBD1 (6 bases). This CDR3 contains 11 residues. Trimming removed 7 bases from V and 8 bases from J, with 11 bases in between. CDR3: CASTGGQEAFF. The CDR3 DNA reads as TGTGCCAGCACCGGAGGACAGGAAGCTTTCTTT.

This clone was detected a few times. Other DNA sequences in this specimen translate into the identical CDR3. The chain links TRBV3-1 (or the pseudogene TRBV3-2) to TRBJ1-4; unclear D gene. This CDR3 has 15 residues. Germline values: CDR1 LGHDT, CDR2 YNNKEL (reference sequence). V lost 4 bases and J 4 bases, leaving 13 bases between the germline ends. CDR3 region: CASSPPGRDNEKLFF. The CDR3 bases are TGTGCCAGCAGCCCCCCGGGGAGAGATAATGAAAAACTGTTTTTT.

The chain links TRBV19 to TRBJ2-1; D is ambiguous. V was cut by 5 bases and J by 3 bases, with 11 bases left in between. The CDR3 extends over 14 amino acids. Per the germline V gene, CDR1 is LNHDA and CDR2 is SQIVND (reference sequence). CDR3: CASSPPSHYNEQFF. The CDR3 DNA follows: TGTGCCAGTAGTCCACCGTCACACTACAATGAGCAGTTCTTC.

The chain combines TRBV5-1 with TRBJ2-1; TRBD1 agrees at 10 bases. V shed 4 bases, J shed 9 bases, and the junction held 4 bases outside the gene matches. The germline V gene has CDR1 SGHRS and CDR2 YFSETQ. CDR3 length: 13 amino acids. CDR3 residues: CASSTGQGGEQFF. CDR3 bases: TGCGCCAGCAGCACCGGACAGGGGGGTGAGCAGTTCTTC. Full variable domain (rest looked up from reference TRBV5-1 and TRBJ2-1): KAGVTQTPRYLIKTRGQQVTLSCSPISGHRSVSWYQQTPGQGLQFLFEYFSETQRNKGNFPGRFSGRQFSNSRSEMNVSTLELGDSALYLCASSTGQGGEQFFGPGTRLTVL.

The chain combines TRBV19 with TRBJ2-1, with a possible D match to TRBD1 (6 bases). CDR3 length: 14 amino acids. Germline V gives CDR1 LNHDA, CDR2 SQIVND (reference sequence). The V end was cut by 3 bases, the J end by 3 bases, with 9 bases between. DNA for the CDR3: TGTGCCAGTAGTATTCACAGGGACTACAATGAGCAGTTCTTC. As protein: CASSIHRDYNEQFF.

The genes are TRBV4-2 and TRBJ1-2; 10 bases map to TRBD1. V gave up 5 bases and J gave up 5 bases; unmatched junction bases: 8. This CDR3 is built from 15 residues. Germline V CDR1 and CDR2: LGHNA, YNFKEQ. The CDR3 loop reads CASSAAGTGVYGYTF. The DNA for the CDR3 is TGTGCCAGCAGCGCAGCCGGGACAGGGGTTTATGGCTACACCTTC.

The rearrangement joins TRBV23-1 to TRBJ2-7, with D maybe TRBD1 (5 bases). TRBV23-1 belongs to the ORF category, with a function that is uncertain. V lost 2 bases to trimming and J lost 2 bases, with 7 bases between them. This CDR3 contains 13 residues. This chain's CDR3 is CASSQDRTYEQYF. In DNA form, the CDR3 reads TGCGCCAGCAGTCAAGACAGAACCTACGAGCAGTACTTC.

The rearrangement joins TRBV4-1 to TRBJ2-7; 7 bases are shared with TRBD1. Germline-derived CDR1 and CDR2 are MGHRA and YSYEKL. Germline trimming cut 0 bases from V and 2 bases from J; bases unmatched to any gene: 4. This CDR3 contains 15 residues. CDR3 nucleotide sequence: TGCGCCAGCAGCCAAGAACAGACAGGGACCTACGAGCAGTACTTC. Translating it yields CASSQEQTGTYEQYF.

V and J are TRBV7-8 and TRBJ2-5; D may be TRBD1 (5 bases). Germline V gives CDR1 SGHVS, CDR2 FQNEAQ. V was pared by 1 base and J by 4 bases, with 13 bases between. This CDR3 has 15 residues. The CDR3 spells CASSLGGAGRETQYF. The CDR3, as DNA: TGTGCCAGCAGCTTAGGTGGGGCCGGGCGAGAGACCCAGTACTTC.

The V call is TRBV2, the J call TRBJ1-3, with D tentatively TRBD1 (5 bases). The CDR3 is 13 amino acids. The germline V gene encodes CDR1 SNHLY and CDR2 FYNNEI. Trimming removed 6 bases from V and 7 bases from J, with 13 bases in between. The CDR3: CASSPMGRNTIYF. The DNA of the CDR3 is TGTGCCAGCAGCCCTATGGGGCGGAACACCATATATTTT.

The gene calls are TRBV5-4 and TRBJ2-7; tentatively, D is TRBD1 (6 bases). Trimming left V 1 base short and J 5 bases short, with 10 bases between. The CDR3 consists of 13 residues. CDR1 and CDR2 from the germline V gene are SGHNT and YYREEE (reference sequence). CDR3 in DNA: TGTGCCAGCAGCTTGAACAGGGACAACGAGCAGTACTTC. Protein: CASSLNRDNEQYF. The variable domain in full, completed from reference TRBV5-4 and TRBJ2-7, reads ETGVTQSPTHLIKTRGQQVTLRCSSQSGHNTVSWYQQALGQGPQFIFQYYREEENGRGNFPPRFSGLQFPNYSSELNVNALELDDSALYLCASSLNRDNEQYFGPGTRLTVT.

V usage is TRBV28 and J usage is TRBJ1-5, with 10 bases identical to TRBD1. This CDR3 comprises 22 residues. The J segment lost 7 bases and the V segment lost 5 bases, leaving 29 bases of the junction unmatched. Germline V gene lookup returns CDR1 MDHEN and CDR2 SYDVKM. The CDR3 is CASSTPKQTGGGFGPYGQPQHF. The CDR3 DNA reads as TGTGCCAGCAGTACTCCCAAACAGACAGGGGGCGGGTTCGGACCCTATGGACAGCCCCAGCATTTT.

J is TRBJ2-5 and V is TRBV6-5; D remains ambiguous. Germline V gene sequence: CDR1 MNHEY, CDR2 SVGAGI. V was shortened by 9 bases and J by 1 base, with 12 bases between the two germline ends. The CDR3 has 13 amino acids. The CDR3 region is CASQHSTQETQYF. The CDR3 coding sequence is TGTGCCAGTCAACATTCCACCCAAGAGACCCAGTACTTC.

Only a few counts were recorded for this clone. The chain links TRBV7-2 to TRBJ2-1, with 13 nucleotides matching TRBD2. The ends lost 3 bases at V and 12 bases at J; junction bases unmatched: 17. This CDR3 comprises 18 residues. The germline CDR1 and CDR2 sequences are SGHTA and FQGNSA. The CDR3: CASSFGTSGARVGRAQFF. The CDR3 DNA reads as TGTGCCAGCAGCTTCGGGACTAGCGGGGCCAGGGTCGGGCGAGCGCAGTTCTTC.

This sequence joins TRBV30 and TRBJ2-5; 9 bases align to TRBD2. The length of the CDR3 is 16 residues. Per the germline V gene, CDR1 is GTSNPN and CDR2 is SVGIG (reference sequence). V shed 2 bases and J 1 base; nucleotides not matched to a gene: 8. In DNA, the CDR3 is TGTGCCTGGAGTCGAATGGGGCGGGGGGGCCAAGAGACCCAGTACTTC. Protein sequence: CAWSRMGRGGQETQYF.

This chain's CDR3 is CASKGQGPGEQYF. In DNA, the CDR3 is TGTGCCAGCAAGGGACAGGGGCCCGGCGAGCAGTACTTC. V is TRBV12-3 or TRBV12-4 and J is TRBJ2-7; 10 bases map to TRBD1. The CDR3 runs 13 residues. V lost 7 bases, J lost 6 bases, and 6 bases stayed unmatched.

The gene calls are TRBV4-3 and TRBJ1-6; possible D gene TRBD1, 5 bases. Trimming took off 0 bases at V and 9 bases at J, with 12 bases between the two ends. CDR1 LGHNA and CDR2 YSLEER come from the germline V gene. The CDR3 spans 15 residues. CDR3 nucleotides: TGCGCCAGCAGCCAAGAGTGGGGGGGACCTTCACCCCTCCACTTT. Translation: CASSQEWGGPSPLHF.

The chain uses TRBV6-1 and TRBJ2-7, with 11 bases that match TRBD2. The junction had 9 bases not matched to a gene; V was cut back by 3 bases and J by 2 bases. The CDR3 consists of 17 residues. CDR1 MNHNS and CDR2 SASEGT come from the germline V gene. CDR3 bases: TGTGCCAGCAGTGAGACTTCGTTACTAGCGGGGGCCTACGAGCAGTACTTC. Amino acid sequence: CASSETSLLAGAYEQYF.

J is TRBJ2-1 and V is TRBV12-3 or TRBV12-4; 7 bases agree with TRBD1. The ends lost 4 bases at V and 15 bases at J; junction bases unmatched: 12. This CDR3 comprises 13 residues. CDR3 in DNA: TGTGCCAGCAGTTCCCGGGACAGCCCACGGGGGTTCTTC. Translated, it gives CASSSRDSPRGFF.

The chain recombines TRBV5-1 with TRBJ1-1, with a possible D match to TRBD1 (6 bases). Germline values: CDR1 SGHRS, CDR2 YFSETQ. Trimming stripped 2 bases from V and 8 bases from J, with 16 bases between. The CDR3 contains 14 residues. CDR3 in amino acids: CASSLAPGAREAFF. For the CDR3, the DNA is TGCGCCAGCAGCTTAGCCCCAGGGGCCAGGGAAGCTTTCTTT.

Comments on this clone: Other nucleotide sequences in the sample specify the same CDR3. The CDR3 nucleotides are TGTGCCAGCAGCTTGGGGGGTGGAGGCGAGCAGTACTTC. It yields the protein CASSLGGGGEQYF. The genes are TRBV5-6 and TRBJ2-7; a weak D match, TRBD2 (5 bases). Trimming left V 0 bases short and J 6 bases short, with 10 bases between. Germline V gene sequence: CDR1 SGHDT, CDR2 YYEEEE. CDR3 size: 13 residues.

This chain uses TRBV9 with TRBJ1-4; D is ambiguous. Germline CDR1 SGDLS, CDR2 YYNGEE. Trimming took 0 bases from V and 4 from J, leaving 10 bases between them. The CDR3 loop spans 15 amino acids. CDR3 loop: CASSVDTADNEKLFF. As DNA, the CDR3 is TGTGCCAGCAGCGTAGATACAGCTGATAATGAAAAACTGTTTTTT.

The chain recombines TRBV7-8 with TRBJ2-1; 9 bases line up with TRBD1. Looked up from germline, CDR1 is SGHVS and CDR2 is FQNEAQ. CDR3 length: 14 amino acids. Trimming cost V 8 bases and J 7 bases; bases outside gene matches: 9. CDR3 nucleotides: TGTGCCAGCGCGGGGATGACAGGGGGAAATGAGCAGTTCTTC. This encodes CASAGMTGGNEQFF.

The rearrangement joins TRBV29-1 to TRBJ1-2; D might be TRBD1 (6 bases). V lost 4 bases and J 8 bases, leaving 14 bases between the germline ends. The CDR3 contains 12 residues. The germline V gene encodes CDR1 SQVTM and CDR2 ANQGSEA. In DNA, the CDR3 is TGCAGCGTTGTACAGGGAGCAGGCGGCTACACCTTC. It is translated as CSVVQGAGGYTF.

Notes on this clone: Other DNA sequences in this sample translate to the same CDR3. The chain joins TRBV18 to TRBJ2-7; D might be TRBD1 (6 bases). CDR1 and CDR2 from the germline V gene are KGHSH and LQKENI. The V gene lost 4 bases and the J gene lost 3 bases, with 7 bases spanning the gap. The CDR3 consists of 12 residues. Here the CDR3 DNA reads TGTGCCAGCTCACGACAGGTCTACGAGCAGTACTTC. Translating it yields CASSRQVYEQYF.